This TCR beta chain was sequenced in a study of blood T cell repertoires in COVID-19. Turning to the study itself: There were acute and convalescent COVID-19 samples, and they came from the United States, Italy and Spain. T cells, B-cell-depleted T cells, or PBMCs supplied cDNA or gDNA.

This CDR3 comprises 14 residues. The germline CDR1 and CDR2 sequences are SGHRS and YFSETQ. V was shortened by 0 bases and J by 6 bases, with 10 bases between the two germline ends. The study assigned cohorts using participant-reported clinical history. Per the authors' pipeline: Reference gene primer amplification gave nucleated cell count estimates. The assay was immunoSEQ multiplex PCR, and TCRdb's table has in-frame clones only and misses some. Clone size and V and J calls were adopted from that table, with D and trimming inferred from the DNA. The table shows about 190,000 clones, with around 76% occurring only once.

The TCR originated in a woman aged 45 to 65 with acute COVID-19. The sample consisted of PBMCs or T cells enriched from blood (not recorded which). This chain joins TRBV5-1 and TRBJ1-5; possibly TRBD1 for D (5 bases). CDR3 loop: CASSLEGRGQPQHF. The CDR3 bases are TGCGCCAGCAGCTTGGAGGGGAGGGGTCAGCCCCAGCATTTT.